The entry below gives a single TCR beta chain sequence along with its context. These data are taken from a study of T cells in localized non-small cell lung cancer. Sequencing used immunoSEQ multiplex PCR; TCRdb keeps in-frame clones, though not all of them. The sample contains some 30,000 clones, roughly nine tenths of which appear only once. CDR3 length: 13 amino acids. Germline loops: CDR1 GTSNPN, CDR2 SVGIG (reference sequence). J lost 7 bases, V lost 3 bases, and 7 bases had no gene match. The sequence was obtained from a man aged 40 to 70 with stage II lung adenocarcinoma. The source material was PBMCs, sampled before any cancer treatment. The gene calls are TRBV30 and TRBJ1-1; 8 bases align to TRBD1. The CDR3 protein is CAWSVGTGGEAFF. CDR3 coding DNA: TGTGCCTGGAGCGTCGGGACAGGTGGTGAAGCTTTCTTT.